The entry below gives a single T cell receptor beta chain sequence along with its context. This specimen comes from a study of shared clonotypes between healthy human individuals. Measured with immunoSEQ multiplex PCR; TCRdb has only the in-frame clones, and not every one. The table shows 600,000 to 700,000 clones, with roughly 73% occurring only once. The receptor's source is a woman aged 25 to 45 in good health. Sequencing was done on a sample of memory CD4+ T cells sorted from blood. The subset: CD45RA-negative fraction.

CDR3 coding DNA: TGTGCCAGCAGTTTTCCTTCTAGGGGCGGCCACAATGAGCAGTTCTTC. It yields the protein CASSFPSRGGHNEQFF. The chain uses TRBV28 and TRBJ2-1, with TRBD1 as a possible D gene (5 bases). This CDR3 is 16 amino acids long. V lost 3 bases and J lost 5, with 17 bases in between. Looked up from germline, CDR1 is MDHEN and CDR2 is SYDVKM.